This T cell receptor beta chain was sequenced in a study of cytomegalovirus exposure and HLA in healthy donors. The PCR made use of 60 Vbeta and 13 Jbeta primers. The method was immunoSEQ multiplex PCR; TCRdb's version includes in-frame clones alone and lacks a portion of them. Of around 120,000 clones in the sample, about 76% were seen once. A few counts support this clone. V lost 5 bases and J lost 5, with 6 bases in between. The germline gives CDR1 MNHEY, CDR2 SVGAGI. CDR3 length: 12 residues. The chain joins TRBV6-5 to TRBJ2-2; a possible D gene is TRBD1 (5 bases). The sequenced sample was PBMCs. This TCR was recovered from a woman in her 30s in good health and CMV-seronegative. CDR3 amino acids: CASSRGTGELFF. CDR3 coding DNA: TGTGCCAGCAGTAGGGGAACCGGGGAGCTGTTTTTT.